This record looks at one T cell receptor (beta chain) sequence and its context. The protocol was immunoSEQ multiplex PCR, while the TCRdb copy is restricted to in-frame clones and leaves out a portion. The profile covers approximately 510,000 clones, with approximately 79% appearing a single time and 10% to 15% taken by the ten largest. The data originate from a study of shared clonotypes between healthy human individuals. This CDR3 is built from 15 residues. The germline V gene has CDR1 SNHLY and CDR2 FYNNEI. Trimming shortened V by 6 bases and J by 1 base, and 13 bases separated the two germline ends. Donors were Caucasian adults residing in Nashville, Tennessee, USA.

The sequenced sample consisted of PBMCs. This sequence joins TRBV2 and TRBJ1-5; D not certain. The receptor comes from a woman aged 40 to 49 in good health. Some clones in this sample may be carry-over from other donors' samples. The CDR3 is CASRAPGGSNQPQHF. CDR3 DNA sequence: TGTGCCAGCAGGGCCCCCGGTGGGAGCAATCAGCCCCAGCATTTT.